The 10 T cell receptor beta chains presented below share a single source sample, sequenced in a study of blood T cell repertoires in COVID-19. Sequencing was performed with immunoSEQ multiplex PCR; in TCRdb, only in-frame clones are kept and a portion is missing. The table records roughly 290,000 clones, about 89% of them present only once. Sequencing used peripheral blood. The source is a woman aged 45-60 years who had recovered from COVID-19.

The chain is built from TRBV24-1 and TRBJ2-1; 9 bases fit TRBD2. The CDR3 consists of 16 residues. Germline values: CDR1 KGHDR, CDR2 SFDVKD. The V and J ends lost 1 base and 8 bases, in that order; junction bases with no gene match: 8. In nucleotides, the CDR3 is TGTGCCACCAGTGATTTAGGAGCGGGAGGTCCCTATGAGCAGTTCTTC. Residues: CATSDLGAGGPYEQFF.

The CDR3: CASSPRTGEETQYF. CDR3 DNA sequence: TGTGCCAGCTCACCACGGACCGGGGAAGAGACCCAGTACTTC. This chain joins TRBV18 and TRBJ2-5, with a tentative D call TRBD2 (5 bases). Deletions cut 1 base from V and 3 bases from J, with 9 bases between. The CDR3 sequence is 14 residues long. Germline lookup yields CDR1 KGHSH and CDR2 LQKENI.

The genes are TRBV7-2 and TRBJ2-7; 15 nucleotides align to TRBD2. Germline values: CDR1 SGHTA, CDR2 FQGNSA. Trimming removed 5 bases from V and 3 bases from J; junction bases left unmatched: 8. The CDR3 is 17 residues long. CDR3 DNA sequence: TGTGCCAGCAGCATTACTGGACTAGCGGGGGGGAGCTACGAGCAGTACTTC. This translates into CASSITGLAGGSYEQYF. Using reference TRBV7-2 and TRBJ2-7 for the parts outside the CDR3, the full variable domain is GAGVSQSPSNKVTEKGKDVELRCDPISGHTALYWYRQSLGQGLEFLIYFQGNSAPDKSGLPSDRFSAERTGGSVSTLTIQRTQQEDSAVYLCASSITGLAGGSYEQYFGPGTRLTVT.

In its sample, this clone was seen a few times. The chain links TRBV3-1 (or the pseudogene TRBV3-2) to TRBJ1-6, with D unresolved. The CDR3 contains 13 residues. The V gene lost 2 bases and the J gene lost 8 bases, with 7 bases spanning the gap. In germline, CDR1 is LGHDT, CDR2 YNNKEL (reference sequence). CDR3 protein: CASSQNTHSPLHF. CDR3 in DNA: TGTGCCAGCAGCCAAAACACCCATTCACCCCTCCACTTT.

V is TRBV16 and J is TRBJ1-6; TRBD1 is a possible D gene (6 bases). Trimming removed 0 bases from V and 7 bases from J, with 10 bases in between. The CDR3 has 15 amino acids. Germline lookup yields CDR1 KGHSY and CDR2 FQNENV. The CDR3 loop is CASSQSQGTNSPLHF. CDR3 DNA sequence: TGTGCCAGCAGCCAATCGCAGGGGACCAATTCACCCCTCCACTTT. The entire variable domain, with the rest obtained from reference TRBV16 and TRBJ1-6, is as follows: GEEVAQTPKHLVRGEGQKAKLYCAPIKGHSYVFWYQQVLKNEFKFLISFQNENVFDETGMPKERFSAKCLPNSPCSLEIQATKLEDSAVYFCASSQSQGTNSPLHFGNGTRLTVT.

This CDR3 reads CASSLARIPHEQFF. DNA of the CDR3: TGTGCCAGCAGCTTAGCGCGTATTCCCCATGAGCAGTTCTTC. J is TRBJ2-1 and V is TRBV11-1; D gene uncertain. This CDR3 is 14 amino acids long. Germline CDR1 and CDR2: SGHAT and FQDESV (reference sequence). Trimming shortened V by 0 bases and J by 8 bases, and 11 bases separated the two germline ends.

The J gene is TRBJ2-1, the V gene TRBV7-9, with 15 bases aligning to TRBD2. CDR1 and CDR2 (germline): SEHNR, FQNEAQ (reference sequence). V gave up 8 bases and J gave up 7 bases; unmatched junction bases: 0. The CDR3 is 13 amino acids. In DNA, the CDR3 is TGTGCCAGCGGACTAGCGGGAGGGAATGAGCAGTTCTTC. Protein product: CASGLAGGNEQFF.

This clone has only one observation. The V call is TRBV7-2, the J call TRBJ2-7; 7 bases match TRBD2. V trimming: 1 base; J trimming: 3 bases; junction bases outside the gene matches: 6. Germline CDR1 is SGHTA and CDR2 is FQGNSA. The CDR3 contains 15 residues. CDR3: CASSLVAGVFYEQYF. The CDR3, as DNA: TGTGCCAGCAGCTTAGTTGCGGGAGTTTTCTACGAGCAGTACTTC.

This CDR3 is CSVGWGGSTDTQYF. CDR3 DNA: TGCAGCGTTGGTTGGGGGGGCAGCACAGATACGCAGTATTTT. V gene TRBV29-1 combines with J gene TRBJ2-3; the D gene is possibly TRBD2 (7 bases). Trimming stripped 4 bases from V and 0 bases from J, with 11 bases between. The CDR3 loop spans 14 amino acids. The V gene's germline CDR1 is SQVTM and CDR2 ANQGSEA.

V usage is TRBV7-9 and J usage is TRBJ1-1; 7 positions match TRBD1. The CDR3 has 15 residues. Looked up from germline, CDR1 is SEHNR and CDR2 is FQNEAQ (reference sequence). V gave up 6 bases and J gave up 4 bases; unmatched junction bases: 11. DNA of the CDR3: TGTGCCAGCAGTTTGGAAGGCGCAGGGGGCACTGAAGCTTTCTTT. Protein product: CASSLEGAGGTEAFF.